The 14 T cell receptor beta chains below come from one sample, sequenced in a study of cytomegalovirus exposure and HLA in healthy donors. Researchers ran the PCR with 60 Vbeta and 13 Jbeta primers. The protocol was immunoSEQ multiplex PCR, while the TCRdb copy is restricted to in-frame clones and leaves out a portion. The sample has 100,000 to 150,000 clones, roughly three fifths seen once. Material: PBMCs. The receptors were sampled from a young man in good health and CMV-seronegative.

The rearrangement links TRBV9 to TRBJ1-1; D call uncertain. Germline values: CDR1 SGDLS, CDR2 YYNGEE. Between the trimmed V and J ends, which lost 0 bases and 5 bases, there was a span of 8 bases. The CDR3 runs to 13 residues. The CDR3 is CASSVAPGTEAFF. CDR3 in DNA: TGTGCCAGCAGCGTAGCCCCGGGGACTGAAGCTTTCTTT.

The rearrangement uses TRBV19 and TRBJ1-1, with 7 positions matching TRBD1. V trimming: 5 bases; J trimming: 4 bases; junction bases outside the gene matches: 7. In germline, CDR1 is LNHDA, CDR2 SQIVND (reference sequence). The CDR3 has 14 residues. The CDR3 loop reads CASSRQGMGTEAFF. CDR3 nucleotide sequence: TGTGCCAGTAGTCGACAGGGAATGGGCACTGAAGCTTTCTTT.

This chain connects TRBV5-1 to TRBJ2-5; D unresolved. The germline gives CDR1 SGHRS, CDR2 YFSETQ. CDR3 length: 13 amino acids. The ends were cut back, 0 bases at V and 1 base at J, with 4 bases in the middle. This CDR3 is CASSLALQETQYF. In DNA form, the CDR3 reads TGCGCCAGCAGCTTGGCCCTCCAAGAGACCCAGTACTTC.

This chain connects TRBV7-7 to TRBJ2-1; no reliable D call. V lost 1 base to trimming and J lost 6 bases, with 7 bases between them. The CDR3 contains 13 residues. CDR1 and CDR2 (germline): SSHAT, FNYEAQ (reference sequence). CDR3 sequence (DNA): TGTGCCAGCAGCTTAGGGGCCCCCAATGAGCAGTTCTTC. Protein: CASSLGAPNEQFF.

V and J are TRBV19 and TRBJ1-5; a weak D match, TRBD1 (6 bases). The CDR3 runs to 13 residues. Trimming removed 6 bases from V and 9 bases from J, with 15 bases in between. Germline V gene lookup returns CDR1 LNHDA and CDR2 SQIVND (reference sequence). The DNA of the CDR3 is TGTGCCAGTAGAAGGACAGCCGTCTTGCCCCAGCATTTT. Residues: CASRRTAVLPQHF.

The rearrangement uses TRBV28 and TRBJ1-4; possibly TRBD1 for D (6 bases). The V gene lost 1 base and the J gene lost 8 bases, with 14 bases spanning the gap. The CDR3 extends over 15 amino acids. Germline-derived CDR1 and CDR2 are MDHEN and SYDVKM. Written as DNA, the CDR3 is TGTGCCAGCAGTTTATTTGAAAGGGGGAGAGAAAAACTGTTTTTT. Translation gives CASSLFERGREKLFF. Based on the CDR3 plus reference TRBV28 and TRBJ1-4, the full variable domain is DVKVTQSSRYLVKRTGEKVFLECVQDMDHENMFWYRQDPGLGLRLIYFSYDVKMKEKGDIPEGYSVSREKKERFSLILESASTNQTSMYLCASSLFERGREKLFFGSGTQLSVL.

This clone has a handful of counts. The CDR3 bases are TGTGCCACCAGCGGTCTGCGGAAAGAGAGTCAGCCCCAGCATTTT. This translates into CATSGLRKESQPQHF. This chain connects TRBV15 to TRBJ1-5; D not certain. V was shortened by 5 bases and J by 6 bases, with 17 bases between the two germline ends. This CDR3 comprises 15 residues. Per the germline V gene, CDR1 is LNHNV and CDR2 is YYDKDF (reference sequence).

V is TRBV25-1 and J is TRBJ1-2, with D possibly being TRBD1 (5 bases). The germline V gene encodes CDR1 MGHDK and CDR2 SYGVNS. The V gene lost 4 bases and the J gene lost 6 bases, with 15 bases spanning the gap. This CDR3 is built from 14 residues. DNA for the CDR3: TGTGCCAGCAGTGCACCTGCTGGACACCATGGCTACACCTTC. Translated: CASSAPAGHHGYTF.

The chain carries TRBV29-1 and TRBJ2-1; TRBD2 matches at 9 bases. This CDR3 contains 15 residues. CDR1 and CDR2 from the germline V gene are SQVTM and ANQGSEA. V lost 3 bases to trimming and J lost 8 bases; unmatched junction nucleotides: 11. This chain's CDR3 is CSVDGGRVNGDEQFF. In DNA, the CDR3 is TGCAGCGTTGATGGCGGGAGGGTGAACGGCGATGAGCAGTTCTTC.

This clone was found once. The chain couples TRBV28 to TRBJ1-5; 9 bases fit TRBD1. V dropped 8 bases and J dropped 9; count of bases not matched to a gene: 11. CDR3 length: 14 residues. Germline CDR1 and CDR2: MDHEN and SYDVKM. The CDR3 loop reads CASVITGGGRPQHF. CDR3 DNA sequence: TGTGCCAGCGTCATCACAGGGGGCGGTCGGCCCCAGCATTTT. Full variable domain (remainder filled in from reference TRBV28 and TRBJ1-5): DVKVTQSSRYLVKRTGEKVFLECVQDMDHENMFWYRQDPGLGLRLIYFSYDVKMKEKGDIPEGYSVSREKKERFSLILESASTNQTSMYLCASVITGGGRPQHFGDGTRLSIL.

The chain employs TRBV19 and TRBJ2-7; D might be TRBD1 (5 bases). Germline V gives CDR1 LNHDA, CDR2 SQIVND (reference sequence). The CDR3 runs 12 residues. V shed 3 bases and J shed 9 bases, with 12 bases lying between them. The chain's CDR3 is CASSMATGVQYF. The CDR3, as DNA: TGTGCCAGTAGTATGGCAACAGGCGTGCAGTACTTC.

The chain links TRBV9 to TRBJ2-6, with D maybe TRBD1 (6 bases). Trimming shortened V by 4 bases and J by 0 bases, and 17 bases separated the two germline ends. Germline V gene sequence: CDR1 SGDLS, CDR2 YYNGEE. The CDR3 runs to 18 residues. This CDR3 is CASSPPPRGISGANVLTF. The CDR3 region has the DNA TGTGCCAGCAGCCCCCCCCCTAGGGGGATCTCTGGGGCCAACGTCCTGACTTTC.

This clone occurred a few times. This chain links TRBV6-1 with TRBJ1-3; a weak D match, TRBD1 (5 bases). This CDR3 region has 15 residues. The V gene lost 4 bases and the J gene lost 2 bases, with 12 bases spanning the gap. The germline V gene encodes CDR1 MNHNS and CDR2 SASEGT. CDR3 DNA sequence: TGTGCCAGCAGTGTCCCGCAGGGTACTGGAAACACCATATATTTT. Residues: CASSVPQGTGNTIYF.

This chain uses TRBV23-1 with TRBJ2-2; 8 bases agree with TRBD1. Being an ORF, TRBV23-1 has a function that is uncertain. Unmatched junction bases numbered 17, after V lost 11 bases and J lost 9 bases. The CDR3 is 15 amino acids. For the CDR3, the DNA is TGCGCCGGGGCCAAGTGGCCAGGGGGCTTCCGGGAGCTGTTTTTT. Encoded protein: CAGAKWPGGFRELFF.